What follows are 8 T cell receptor beta chains derived from one specimen sequenced in a study of vaccination effects on CD4 cells after COVID-19. These receptors are not linked to any known antigen. With the ViraFEST assay, the study expanded antigen-specific CD4+ T cells using viral peptide pools, then sequenced them. Subsequent to roughly 9 days of culture, CD4+ T cells were isolated. Their SARS-CoV-2 infection, verified by PCR, occurred between March and December 2020. As their vaccination, participants received two doses of either BNT162b2 or mRNA-1273. Assay: immunoSEQ multiplex PCR; the TCRdb copy retains only in-frame clones and omits some. This sample has 14,000 or so clones, with about three quarters found just once. Source: CD4+ T cells from PBMCs cultured with SARS-CoV-2 spike peptides, taken after COVID-19 vaccination. These receptors came from a human donor who had a prior SARS-CoV-2 infection.

The chain couples TRBV6-6 to TRBJ1-5; maybe TRBD1 (5 bases). Deletions cut 2 bases from V and 4 bases from J, with 15 bases between. Germline CDR1 reads MNHNY; CDR2 reads SVGAGI (reference sequence). There are 16 residues in the CDR3. In nucleotides, the CDR3 is TGTGCCAGCAGTTACACAGGTCTTCGATCGAATCAGCCCCAGCATTTT. Translation: CASSYTGLRSNQPQHF.

The chain has TRBV10-3 and TRBJ2-7; D may match TRBD1 or TRBD2 (5 bases each). This CDR3 contains 14 residues. Germline V gene data show CDR1 as ENHRY and CDR2 as SYGVKD. V lost 0 bases, J lost 6 bases, and 12 bases lay in between. The CDR3 here is CAISESRGEGEQYF. DNA of the CDR3: TGTGCCATCAGTGAGTCGAGGGGCGAGGGCGAGCAGTACTTC.

The rearrangement links TRBV25-1 to TRBJ1-4; no clear D. Trimming removed 5 bases from V and 3 bases from J, with 7 bases in between. CDR1 and CDR2 from the germline V gene are MGHDK and SYGVNS. The CDR3 extends over 13 amino acids. The CDR3 spells CASSKQPNEKLFF. As DNA, the CDR3 is TGTGCCAGCAGTAAGCAGCCTAATGAAAAACTGTTTTTT.

The CDR3 region is CASSPGLAGFTGELFF. As DNA, the CDR3 is TGTGCCAGCAGCCCGGGACTAGCGGGATTCACCGGGGAGCTGTTTTTT. The rearrangement links TRBV5-6 to TRBJ2-2; 13 nucleotides match TRBD2. V shed 4 bases and J 4 bases; nucleotides not matched to a gene: 4. CDR1 and CDR2 from the germline V gene are SGHDT and YYEEEE. This CDR3 has 16 residues.

Details on this clone: The germline gene is not matched at one end of the junction; a read error may be the cause. The chain is built from TRBV6-1 and TRBJ2-7, with D possibly matching TRBD1 (6 bases). The germline V gene encodes CDR1 MNHNS and CDR2 SASEGT. There are 14 residues in the CDR3. This chain's CDR3 is CASGDRRSSYEQYF. The CDR3 coding sequence is TGTGCCAGCGGTGACAGGAGGAGCTCCTACGAGCAGTACTTC.

The rearrangement uses TRBV5-1 and TRBJ2-5; 8 bases line up with TRBD1. V trimming: 2 bases; J trimming: 4 bases; junction bases outside the gene matches: 4. Looked up from germline, CDR1 is SGHRS and CDR2 is YFSETQ. CDR3 length: 14 amino acids. This CDR3 is CASSFQGAGETQYF. The CDR3 bases are TGCGCCAGCAGCTTCCAGGGGGCGGGAGAGACCCAGTACTTC.

The CDR3 coding sequence is TGTGCCAGCAGCCAAGATTGGGGGTTCAATGAGCAGTTCTTC. Amino acid sequence: CASSQDWGFNEQFF. This chain joins TRBV3-1 (or the pseudogene TRBV3-2) and TRBJ2-1; possibly TRBD1 or TRBD2 for D (5 bases each). The germline V gene has CDR1 LGHDT and CDR2 YNNKEL (reference sequence). CDR3 length: 14 amino acids. V was shortened by 0 bases and J by 6 bases, with 9 bases between the two germline ends.

The chain is built from TRBV28 and TRBJ2-7, with TRBD1 identical over 12 bases. CDR3 size: 14 residues. CDR1 and CDR2 (germline): MDHEN, SYDVKM. After removal of 6 bases from V and 4 bases from J, the junction contained 4 bases not matched to a gene. CDR3: CASRGTGGLYEQYF. The CDR3 nucleotides are TGTGCCAGCAGGGGGACAGGGGGCCTTTACGAGCAGTACTTC.